The rows below give T cell receptor beta chains drawn from one sample of a study of post-analysis software for immune sequencing data. Each CDR3 protein gets one entry after TCRdb re-called the PCR reads with MiXCR. The data hold some 690,000 distinct CDR3 sequences, with about 27% observed a single time. Sequenced sample: blood. The origin of the receptors is a girl aged 10-17 years with multiple sclerosis. Both conserved end residues are trimmed from each CDR3. Part of the rows lack a size; the others show once, few, many or a class for expanded clones.

abundance | len | v_gene | CDR3aa
NA | 12 | TRBV2 | ASRYRRKSYEQY
few | 11 | TRBV29-1 | SASTARDTEAF
NA | 11 | TRBV2 | ASLAGAQETQY
few | 12 | TRBV28 | ASSFSRVSETQY
NA | 11 | TRBV7-2 | ASSLAGGTEQY
few | 11 | TRBV29-1 | SVVWSSYNEQF
NA | 16 | TRBV5-1 | ASSQGLAGGPGTGELF
many | 10 | TRBV5-1 | ASSLVGREQF
few | 10 | TRBV9 | ASSGEREKLF
NA | 11 | TRBV20-1 | SVPQQGAYEQY
few | 12 | TRBV20-1 | SARGLRESGEQY
NA | 13 | TRBV28 | ASSFEGQGHTEAF
NA | 15 | TRBV5-1 | ASSPPGLLSGANVLT
NA | 10 | TRBV10-3 | AISERATEAF
NA | 11 | TRBV11-2 | ASSFASSDTQY
NA | 11 | TRBV5-1 | ASSQVSRTEAF
NA | 13 | TRBV7-7 | ASSASTANTGELF
NA | 12 | TRBV3-1 | ASSGQRGYNEQY
few | 14 | TRBV6-5 | ASSRRMGQGNEKLF
few | 11 | TRBV6-5 | ASSDPGLGLQY
many | 14 | TRBV20-1 | SARDPGHPVRNIQY
few | 11 | TRBV3-1 | ASSHYGGNEQF
NA | 12 | TRBV7-9 | ASSSGLAFETQY
NA | 12 | TRBV6-6 | ASSYFRGTGELF
few | 11 | TRBV3-1 | ASSTSDRGEQF
once | 13 | TRBV24-1 | ATSDHGQGGQPQH
many | 9 | TRBV29-1 | SVSRAAEQY
NA | 11 | TRBV7-9 | ASSPGGRNIQY
NA | 12 | TRBV7-2 | ASSKGHSYNEQF
few | 12 | TRBV28 | ASSNDGQDYGYT
NA | 9 | TRBV29-1 | SVERWAEAF
few | 13 | TRBV5-1 | ASAERQGANNEQF
NA | 14 | TRBV5-1 | ASSPGTSGVSSTQY
few | 14 | TRBV10-3 | ATARSGSWDYNEQF
NA | 12 | TRBV5-1 | ASSNSKTAIEAF
NA | 11 | TRBV4-1 | ASSFLMGWPQH
NA | 14 | TRBV7-9 | ASSRSGAGYKDIQY